The rows below give T cell receptor beta chains drawn from one sample of a study of blood T cell repertoires in COVID-19. The data were produced by immunoSEQ multiplex PCR, yet TCRdb's version contains in-frame clones alone and is incomplete. Among approximately 200,000 clones listed, about 85% were seen once. Specimen: PBMCs or T cells enriched from blood (not recorded which). The receptors were gathered from a man aged 25-45 years who had recovered from COVID-19. The CDR3 runs from the conserved cysteine through the conserved F or W. Each record gives: CDR3 length, J gene, V gene, D gene, clone size, CDR3 protein. The D gene is left open where the match is weak. The size of a clone is reported for some rows only, either as once, few or many, or as a class for expanded clones.

16	TRBJ2-7	TRBV7-9	TRBD1	-	CASSPTTDRAPIEQYF
16	TRBJ2-6	TRBV7-9	-	-	CASSPWAYSGANVLTF
13	TRBJ1-6	TRBV11-2	-	-	CASEGAGNSPLHF
14	TRBJ2-5	TRBV30	TRBD1	-	CAWSRGTGEETQYF
16	TRBJ2-1	TRBV5-1	TRBD2	-	CASSLRTSGAYNEQFF
15	TRBJ2-2	TRBV7-9	-	few	CASSLLGPNTGELFF
15	TRBJ2-6	TRBV7-2	-	-	CASSLTTSGANVLTF
13	TRBJ2-5	TRBV24-1	TRBD1	-	CATSTGGDETQYF
12	TRBJ1-1	TRBV28	-	-	CASFNRDTEAFF
10	TRBJ2-1	TRBV29-1	-	-	CSVDLNEQFF
15	TRBJ1-5	TRBV27	-	-	CASSLSQISNQPQHF
11	TRBJ2-1	TRBV5-1	-	-	CASSQYNEQFF